This TCR beta chain was recorded in a study of shared clonotypes between healthy human individuals. The study, taken as a whole, reports: Estimated richness values were generally larger in naive subsets than in memory subsets.

On this clone itself: Its antigen remains unidentified.

Produced via immunoSEQ multiplex PCR; TCRdb's table is partial and in-frame only. The sample lists roughly 1,000,000 clones; more than 75% were seen once. The CDR3 covers 17 residues. Germline V CDR1 and CDR2: MDHEN, SYDVKM. V trimming: 3 bases; J trimming: 2 bases; junction bases outside the gene matches: 7. The chain is built from TRBV28 and TRBJ1-2, with TRBD1 matching over 12 bases. Sample: memory CD4+ T cells from PBMCs. Subset in this sample: CD45RA-negative fraction. The TCR originated in a young man in good health. Some clones in this sample may be carry-over from other donors' samples. This CDR3 is CASSFKGQGAGNYGYTF. In DNA, the CDR3 is TGTGCCAGCAGTTTTAAGGGACAGGGGGCCGGAAACTATGGCTACACCTTC.